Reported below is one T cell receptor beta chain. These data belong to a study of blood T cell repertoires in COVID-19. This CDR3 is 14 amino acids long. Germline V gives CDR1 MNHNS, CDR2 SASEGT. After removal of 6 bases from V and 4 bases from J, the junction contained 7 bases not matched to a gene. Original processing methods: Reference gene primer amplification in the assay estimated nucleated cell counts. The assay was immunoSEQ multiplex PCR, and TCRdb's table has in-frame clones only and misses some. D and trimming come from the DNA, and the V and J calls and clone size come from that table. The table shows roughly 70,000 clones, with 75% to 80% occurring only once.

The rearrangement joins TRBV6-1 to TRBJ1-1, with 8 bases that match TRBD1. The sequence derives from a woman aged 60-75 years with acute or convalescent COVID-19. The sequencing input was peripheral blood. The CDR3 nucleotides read TGTGCCAGCAGGAGGGAAGGACAGGGCACTGAAGCTTTCTTT. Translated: CASRREGQGTEAFF.